This T cell receptor (beta chain) came from a study of blood T cell repertoires in COVID-19. Germline V gene data show CDR1 as SGHVS and CDR2 as FQNEAQ. The ends were cut back, 3 bases at V and 5 bases at J, with 6 bases in the middle. The CDR3 totals 12 residues. Sequenced by immunoSEQ multiplex PCR; TCRdb stores in-frame clones only, minus some. The repertoire holds some 33,000 clones, with about nine tenths as singletons. This TCR came from a man in his fifties or sixties with acute or convalescent COVID-19. The sequencing sample was made of peripheral blood. The V gene is TRBV7-8, the J gene TRBJ2-3, with D uncertain. The CDR3 coding sequence is TGTGCCAGCAGCTTGGGCCGAGATACGCAGTATTTT. Protein product: CASSLGRDTQYF.